The clone carrying this T cell receptor beta chain was seen only a few times. Trimming took 2 bases from V and 5 from J; bases not matched to a gene: 8. Germline CDR1 is MNHEY and CDR2 is SVGAGI. The CDR3 has 16 amino acids. TCRbeta library construction was performed incorporating unique molecular identifiers. TCRdb reprocessed the PCR reads with MiXCR, giving one entry per CDR3 protein. The table shows around 480,000 distinct CDR3 sequences, with over 25% occurring only once. The sample belongs to a study of T-cell reconstitution after alpha-beta-depleted transplantation in children. This chain uses TRBV6-5 with TRBJ2-2, with 7 bases matching TRBD2. The specimen comprised PBMCs from the stem cell graft donor, sampled from the stem cell graft. This clonotype originated in a human donor who donated a stem cell graft to a child with aplastic anemia. The CDR3: CASSYVGRELTGELFF. In nucleotides, the CDR3 is TGTGCCAGCAGTTACGTCGGGCGGGAGCTAACCGGGGAGCTGTTTTTT.